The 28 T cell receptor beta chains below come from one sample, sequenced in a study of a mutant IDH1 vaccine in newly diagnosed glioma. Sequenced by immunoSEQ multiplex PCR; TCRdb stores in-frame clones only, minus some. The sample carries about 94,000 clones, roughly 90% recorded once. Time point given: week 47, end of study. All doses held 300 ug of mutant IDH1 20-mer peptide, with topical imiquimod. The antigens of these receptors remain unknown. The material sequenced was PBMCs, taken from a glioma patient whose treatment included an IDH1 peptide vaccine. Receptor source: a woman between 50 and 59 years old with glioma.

The CDR3 DNA follows: TGTGCCAGCAGTTCGCCGGGACTCTCCTACGAGCAGTACTTC. Translated: CASSSPGLSYEQYF. The chain uses TRBV27 and TRBJ2-7; weak D call: TRBD2 (6 bases). The CDR3 has 14 amino acids. Germline V gives CDR1 MNHEY, CDR2 SMNVEV (reference sequence). The V end was cut by 4 bases, the J end by 0 bases, with 10 bases between.

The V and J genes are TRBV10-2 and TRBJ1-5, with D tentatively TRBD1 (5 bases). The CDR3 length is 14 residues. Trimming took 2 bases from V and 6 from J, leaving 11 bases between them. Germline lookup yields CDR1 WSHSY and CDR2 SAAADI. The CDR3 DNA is TGCGCCAGCAGTGAGGGCCTAAGGGGTCAGCCCCAGCATTTT. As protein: CASSEGLRGQPQHF.

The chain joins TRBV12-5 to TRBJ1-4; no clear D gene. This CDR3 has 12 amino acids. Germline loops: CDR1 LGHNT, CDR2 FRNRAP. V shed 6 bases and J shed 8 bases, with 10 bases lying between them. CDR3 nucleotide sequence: TGTGCTAGTGGATCCTTAGGGGAAAAACTGTTTTTT. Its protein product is CASGSLGEKLFF.

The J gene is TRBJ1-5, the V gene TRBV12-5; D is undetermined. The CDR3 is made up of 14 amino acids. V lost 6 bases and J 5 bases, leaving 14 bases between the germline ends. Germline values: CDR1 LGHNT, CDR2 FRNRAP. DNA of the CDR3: TGTGCTAGTGGCTCATGGCCCGCTTATCAGCCCCAGCATTTT. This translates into CASGSWPAYQPQHF.

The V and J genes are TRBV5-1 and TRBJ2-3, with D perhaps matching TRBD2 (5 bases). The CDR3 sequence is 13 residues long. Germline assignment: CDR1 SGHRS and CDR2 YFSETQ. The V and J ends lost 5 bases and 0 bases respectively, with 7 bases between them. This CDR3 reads CASRAESTDTQYF. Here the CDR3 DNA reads TGCGCCAGCAGAGCGGAGAGCACAGATACGCAGTATTTT.

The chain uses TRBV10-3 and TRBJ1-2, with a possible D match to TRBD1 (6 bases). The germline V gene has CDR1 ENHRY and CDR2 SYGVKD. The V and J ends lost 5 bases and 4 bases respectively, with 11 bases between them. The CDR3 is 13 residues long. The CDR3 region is CAISPDSSYGYTF. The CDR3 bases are TGTGCCATCAGTCCGGACAGCAGCTATGGCTACACCTTC.

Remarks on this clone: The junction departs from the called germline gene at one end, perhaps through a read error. CDR3 sequence (DNA): TGTGCCAGCTTTGGGGGGATGACAAAGGAGCCCCACTTC. Encoded protein: CASFGGMTKEPHF. The chain carries TRBV6-5 and TRBJ2-5; D is possibly TRBD2 (6 bases). Germline CDR1 is MNHEY and CDR2 is SVGAGI. CDR3 size: 13 residues.

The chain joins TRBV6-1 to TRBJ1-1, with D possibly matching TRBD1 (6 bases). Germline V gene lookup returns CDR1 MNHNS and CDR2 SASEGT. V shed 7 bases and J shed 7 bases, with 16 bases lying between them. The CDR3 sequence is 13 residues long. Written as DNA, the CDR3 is TGTGCCAGCACGCTCGGGGGCCGGGGTGAAGCTTTCTTT. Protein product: CASTLGGRGEAFF.

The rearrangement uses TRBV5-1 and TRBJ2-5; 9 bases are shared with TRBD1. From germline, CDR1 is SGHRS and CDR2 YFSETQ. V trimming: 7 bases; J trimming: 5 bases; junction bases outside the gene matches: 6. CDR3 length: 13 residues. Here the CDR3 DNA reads TGCGCCAGCCACCCAGGACAGGGGGAGACCCAGTACTTC. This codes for CASHPGQGETQYF. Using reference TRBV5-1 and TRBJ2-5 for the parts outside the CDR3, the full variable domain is KAGVTQTPRYLIKTRGQQVTLSCSPISGHRSVSWYQQTPGQGLQFLFEYFSETQRNKGNFPGRFSGRQFSNSRSEMNVSTLELGDSALYLCASHPGQGETQYFGPGTRLLVL.

In DNA, the CDR3 is TGCGCCAGCAGCCCCGGGACAGGGACCTACGAGCAGTACTTC. This gives the protein CASSPGTGTYEQYF. The chain joins TRBV5-1 to TRBJ2-7; TRBD1 matches at 9 bases. The germline V gene has CDR1 SGHRS and CDR2 YFSETQ. There are 14 residues in the CDR3. Germline trimming cut 4 bases from V and 2 bases from J; bases unmatched to any gene: 4.

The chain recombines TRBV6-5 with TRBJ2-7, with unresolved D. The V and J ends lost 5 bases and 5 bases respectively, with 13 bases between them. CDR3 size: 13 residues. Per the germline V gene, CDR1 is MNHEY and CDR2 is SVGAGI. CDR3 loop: CASSLPGRHEQYF. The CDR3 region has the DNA TGTGCCAGCAGTCTCCCAGGTCGCCACGAGCAGTACTTC.

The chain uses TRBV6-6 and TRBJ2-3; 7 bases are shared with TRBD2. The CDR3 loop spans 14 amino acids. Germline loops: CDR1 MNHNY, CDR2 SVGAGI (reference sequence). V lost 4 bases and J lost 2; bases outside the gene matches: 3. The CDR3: CASSWAGDTDTQYF. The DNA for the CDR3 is TGTGCCAGCAGTTGGGCGGGGGACACAGATACGCAGTATTTT.

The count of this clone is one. The CDR3 spells CASVPGQGAGELFF. CDR3 DNA: TGTGCCAGCGTTCCGGGACAGGGCGCCGGGGAGCTGTTTTTT. The rearrangement uses TRBV19 and TRBJ2-2; TRBD1 agrees at 9 bases. Germline-derived CDR1 and CDR2 are LNHDA and SQIVND (reference sequence). The CDR3 covers 14 residues. V lost 9 bases to trimming and J lost 6 bases; unmatched junction nucleotides: 8.

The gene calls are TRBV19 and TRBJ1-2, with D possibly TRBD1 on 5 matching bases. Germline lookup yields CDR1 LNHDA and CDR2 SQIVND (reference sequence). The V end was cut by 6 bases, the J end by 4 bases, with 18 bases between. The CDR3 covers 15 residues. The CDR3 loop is CASRQAETLSYGYTF. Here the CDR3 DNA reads TGTGCCAGTAGACAGGCAGAGACCCTTAGCTATGGCTACACCTTC.

The CDR3 DNA is TGTGCCAGCAGCACTGGGACAGGAGGACTAGCGGGGTCACAAGAGACCCAGTACTTC. Its protein is CASSTGTGGLAGSQETQYF. The chain has TRBV7-9 and TRBJ2-5; 12 bases match TRBD2. CDR1 is SEHNR and CDR2 is FQNEAQ in the germline V gene (reference sequence). This CDR3 is 19 amino acids long. Trimming cost V 5 bases and J 2 bases; bases outside gene matches: 15.

In nucleotides, the CDR3 is TGTGCCAGCAGCAAAATGAACCGGCAGTTTAATGAAAAACTGTTTTTT. Translating gives CASSKMNRQFNEKLFF. The rearrangement joins TRBV21-1 to TRBJ1-4. TRBV21-1 is annotated as a pseudogene. The CDR3 extends over 16 amino acids.

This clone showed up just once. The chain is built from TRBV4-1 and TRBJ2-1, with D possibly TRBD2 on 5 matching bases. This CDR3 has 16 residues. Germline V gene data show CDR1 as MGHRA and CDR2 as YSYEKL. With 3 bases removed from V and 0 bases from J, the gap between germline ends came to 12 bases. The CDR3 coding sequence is TGCGCCAGCAGCCACCTAGCTTCGAGCTCCTACAATGAGCAGTTCTTC. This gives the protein CASSHLASSSYNEQFF.

The CDR3 region is CASSVGTSFDAKNIQYF. The DNA for the CDR3 is TGTGCCAGCAGCGTCGGGACTTCTTTTGACGCCAAAAACATTCAGTACTTC. The chain couples TRBV9 to TRBJ2-4; perhaps TRBD2 as D (6 bases). Trimming stripped 2 bases from V and 1 base from J, with 16 bases between. The CDR3 is 17 amino acids. Germline lookup yields CDR1 SGDLS and CDR2 YYNGEE.

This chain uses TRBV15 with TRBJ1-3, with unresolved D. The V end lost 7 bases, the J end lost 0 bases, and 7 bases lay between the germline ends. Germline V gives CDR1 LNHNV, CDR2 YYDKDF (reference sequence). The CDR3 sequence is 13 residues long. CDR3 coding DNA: TGTGCCACCAAAGACTCCTCTGGAAACACCATATATTTT. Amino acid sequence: CATKDSSGNTIYF.

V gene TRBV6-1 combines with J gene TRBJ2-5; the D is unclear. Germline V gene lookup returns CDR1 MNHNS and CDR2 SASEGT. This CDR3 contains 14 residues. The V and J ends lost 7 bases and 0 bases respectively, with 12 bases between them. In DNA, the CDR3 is TGTGCCAGCATGAAAGGGCCGAACCAAGAGACCCAGTACTTC. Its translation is CASMKGPNQETQYF.

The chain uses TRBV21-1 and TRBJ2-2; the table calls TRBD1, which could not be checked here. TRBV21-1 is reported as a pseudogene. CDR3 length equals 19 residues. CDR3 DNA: TGTGCCAGCAGCAAAGACCCCGGGACAGGGACCGCGAACACCGGGGAGCTGTTTTTT. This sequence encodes CASSKDPGTGTANTGELFF.

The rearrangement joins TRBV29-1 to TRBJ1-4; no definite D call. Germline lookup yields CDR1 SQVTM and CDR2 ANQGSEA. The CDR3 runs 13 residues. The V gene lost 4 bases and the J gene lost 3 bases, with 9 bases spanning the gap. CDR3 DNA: TGCAGCGTTGCAGTTGCCGCTAATGAAAAACTGTTTTTT. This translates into CSVAVAANEKLFF.

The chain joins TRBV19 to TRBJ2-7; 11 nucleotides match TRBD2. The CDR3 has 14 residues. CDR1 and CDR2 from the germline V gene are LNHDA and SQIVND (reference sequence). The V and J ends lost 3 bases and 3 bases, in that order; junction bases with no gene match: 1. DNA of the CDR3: TGTGCCAGTAGTATCACTAGCGGGAGCTACGAGCAGTACTTC. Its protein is CASSITSGSYEQYF.

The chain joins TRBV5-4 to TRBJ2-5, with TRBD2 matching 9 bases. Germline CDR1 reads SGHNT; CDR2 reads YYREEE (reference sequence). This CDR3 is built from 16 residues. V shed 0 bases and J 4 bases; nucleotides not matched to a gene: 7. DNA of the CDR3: TGTGCCAGCAGCTTGGGGCGGGAGGGCCCCCGAGAGACCCAGTACTTC. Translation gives CASSLGREGPRETQYF.

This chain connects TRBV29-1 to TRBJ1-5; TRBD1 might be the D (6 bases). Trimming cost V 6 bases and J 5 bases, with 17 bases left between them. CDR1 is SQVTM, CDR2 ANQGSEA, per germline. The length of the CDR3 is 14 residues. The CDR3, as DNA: TGCAGCGTCGGGGACACCGTAGGGGATCAGCCCCAGCATTTT. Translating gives CSVGDTVGDQPQHF. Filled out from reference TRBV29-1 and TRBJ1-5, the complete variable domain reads SAVISQKPSRDICQRGTSLTIQCQVDSQVTMMFWYRQQPGQSLTLIATANQGSEATYESGFVIDKFPISRPNLTFSTLTVSNMSPEDSSIYLCSVGDTVGDQPQHFGDGTRLSIL.

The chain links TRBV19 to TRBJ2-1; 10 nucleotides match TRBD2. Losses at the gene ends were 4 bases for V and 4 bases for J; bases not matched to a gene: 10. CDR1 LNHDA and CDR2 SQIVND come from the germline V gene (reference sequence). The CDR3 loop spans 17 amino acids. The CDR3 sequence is CASSSQATSGPYNEQFF. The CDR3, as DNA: TGTGCCAGTAGTAGCCAAGCGACTAGCGGGCCTTACAATGAGCAGTTCTTC.

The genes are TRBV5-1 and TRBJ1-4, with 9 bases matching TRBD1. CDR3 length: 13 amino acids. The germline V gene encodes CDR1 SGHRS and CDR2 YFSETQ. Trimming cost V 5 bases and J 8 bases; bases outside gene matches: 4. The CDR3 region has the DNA TGCGCCAGCAGGGGACAGGGAGGCGAAAAACTGTTTTTT. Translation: CASRGQGGEKLFF.

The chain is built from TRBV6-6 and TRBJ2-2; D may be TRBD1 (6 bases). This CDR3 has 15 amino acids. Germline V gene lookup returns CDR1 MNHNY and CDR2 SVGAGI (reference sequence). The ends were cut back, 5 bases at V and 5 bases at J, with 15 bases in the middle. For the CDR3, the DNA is TGTGCCAGCAGTCCGAAGGGGGATACGACCGGGGAGCTGTTTTTT. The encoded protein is CASSPKGDTTGELFF.